This T cell receptor (beta chain) was obtained from a study of blood T cell repertoires in COVID-19. Sequencing was performed with immunoSEQ multiplex PCR; in TCRdb, only in-frame clones are kept and a portion is missing. The sample includes 200,000 or so clones, about 80% of them seen just once. This CDR3 contains 17 residues. The ends were cut back, 5 bases at V and 7 bases at J, with 24 bases in the middle. Germline lookup yields CDR1 SGHTA and CDR2 FQGNSA. This receptor was identified in a woman aged 50 to 60 who had been exposed to COVID-19. J is TRBJ2-1 and V is TRBV7-2, with a tentative D call TRBD1 (5 bases). Source material: PBMCs or T cells enriched from blood (not recorded which). In DNA form, the CDR3 reads TGTGCCAGCAGCCTACATCCAGGGTTAGGCCAACGGAATGAGCAGTTCTTC. As protein: CASSLHPGLGQRNEQFF.